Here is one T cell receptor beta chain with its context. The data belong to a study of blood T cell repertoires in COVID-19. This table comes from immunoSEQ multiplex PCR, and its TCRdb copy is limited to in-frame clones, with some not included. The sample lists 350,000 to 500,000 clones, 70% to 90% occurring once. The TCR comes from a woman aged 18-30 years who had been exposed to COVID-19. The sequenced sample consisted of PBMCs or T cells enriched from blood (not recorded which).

CDR3 nucleotide sequence: TGTGCCAGCAGTTTAAGCAGGGCAGGCACAGATACGCAGTATTTT. This encodes CASSLSRAGTDTQYF. The V and J genes are TRBV27 and TRBJ2-3, with D possibly being TRBD1 (5 bases). V was cut by 2 bases and J by 1 base, with 10 bases left in between. The CDR3 sequence is 15 residues long. CDR1 MNHEY and CDR2 SMNVEV come from the germline V gene (reference sequence).